The next 4 T cell receptor beta chains were all read from a single sample in a study of T-cell memory formation after mild COVID-19. One entry per CDR3 protein, called by TCRdb with MiXCR from the 5' RACE reads. The sample includes 500,000 to 550,000 distinct CDR3 sequences, roughly 22% seen only once; the top ten take around an eighth. Sequencing was carried out using PBMCs or a T cell subset sorted from them (not recorded which). The receptors stem from an adult woman who had mild COVID-19 (a few samples of this study predate the infection). Cell type and time point are not known.

This clonotype was counted only a few times. The genes are TRBV20-1 and TRBJ2-3; D remains unclear. The CDR3 has 15 amino acids. Germline V gives CDR1 DFQATT, CDR2 SNEGSKA (reference sequence). V lost 2 bases to trimming and J lost 0 bases, with 12 bases between them. In DNA form, the CDR3 reads TGCAGTGCTAGACGGGCCCTGCGCAGCACAGATACGCAGTATTTT. It codes for CSARRALRSTDTQYF.

The rearrangement uses TRBV7-6 and TRBJ2-7, with 7 bases fitting TRBD1. V was pared by 0 bases and J by 0 bases, with 5 bases of the junction left unmatched. Germline CDR1 is SGHVS and CDR2 is FNYEAQ. The CDR3 runs 16 residues. The CDR3 here is CASSLAGQAYSYEQYF. Written as DNA, the CDR3 is TGTGCCAGCAGCTTAGCCGGACAGGCTTACTCCTACGAGCAGTACTTC. Looking up the rest from reference TRBV7-6 and TRBJ2-7 gives the full variable domain: GAGVSQSPRYKVTKRGQDVALRCDPISGHVSLYWYRQALGQGPEFLTYFNYEAQQDKSGLPNDRFSAERPEGSISTLTIQRTEQRDSAMYRCASSLAGQAYSYEQYFGPGTRLTVT.

This chain connects TRBV4-1 to TRBJ2-5, with 11 bases identical to TRBD2. J was trimmed by 4 bases and V by 4 bases; bases with no gene match: 5. From germline, CDR1 is MGHRA and CDR2 YSYEKL. The CDR3 sequence is 15 residues long. The CDR3 DNA reads as TGCGCCAGCAGCCCATTAGCGGGGGGGCCAGAGACCCAGTACTTC. It translates to CASSPLAGGPETQYF.

The rearrangement links TRBV28 to TRBJ2-7; tentatively, D is TRBD2 (5 bases). CDR1 MDHEN and CDR2 SYDVKM come from the germline V gene. The CDR3 covers 13 residues. The V end was cut by 7 bases, the J end by 2 bases, with 12 bases between. CDR3 amino acids: CASKPNGAYEQYF. Here the CDR3 DNA reads TGTGCCAGCAAGCCTAACGGGGCCTACGAGCAGTACTTC.